The 18 T cell receptor beta chains below come from one sample, sequenced in a study of cytomegalovirus exposure and HLA in healthy donors. Measured with immunoSEQ multiplex PCR; TCRdb has only the in-frame clones, and not every one. The table lists around 190,000 clones, about 81% of them singletons, with 1% to 1.5% in the top ten. The sample comprised PBMCs. Receptors were obtained from a woman aged 25 to 39 in good health and CMV-seronegative.

The chain has TRBV6-5 and TRBJ2-1; D might be TRBD1 (5 bases). Trimming stripped 5 bases from V and 4 bases from J, with 12 bases between. Germline-derived CDR1 and CDR2 are MNHEY and SVGAGI. The CDR3 totals 14 residues. CDR3 nucleotide sequence: TGTGCCAGCAGTCCTGAGGACATTTACAATGAGCAGTTCTTC. Its protein product is CASSPEDIYNEQFF.

V and J are TRBV11-1 and TRBJ2-2; 8 bases agree with TRBD2. After removal of 6 bases from V and 6 bases from J, the junction contained 6 bases not matched to a gene. CDR3 size: 14 residues. CDR1 is SGHAT and CDR2 is FQDESV in the germline V gene (reference sequence). CDR3 sequence reads: CASSRGGMAGELFF. DNA of the CDR3: TGTGCCAGCAGTCGGGGGGGTATGGCCGGGGAGCTGTTTTTT.

The chain combines TRBV27 with TRBJ1-1; 10 nucleotides match TRBD1. The germline V gene encodes CDR1 MNHEY and CDR2 SMNVEV (reference sequence). The CDR3 consists of 14 residues. The junction had 8 bases not matched to a gene; V was cut back by 10 bases and J by 3 bases. CDR3 protein: CANEPGQGYTEAFF. The CDR3, as DNA: TGTGCCAACGAACCGGGACAGGGGTACACTGAAGCTTTCTTT.

The rearrangement joins TRBV5-1 to TRBJ2-1, with D possibly TRBD2 on 6 matching bases. CDR1 is SGHRS and CDR2 is YFSETQ in the germline V gene. Trimming pared 4 bases from V and 5 bases from J, leaving 10 bases between. The CDR3 runs 13 residues. The CDR3 DNA follows: TGCGCCAGCAGCCCCTTAGCGGACAATGAGCAGTTCTTC. Its protein product is CASSPLADNEQFF.

The V call is TRBV6-5, the J call TRBJ2-4; 8 nucleotides align to TRBD1. V trimming: 6 bases; J trimming: 4 bases; junction bases outside the gene matches: 5. The germline V gene encodes CDR1 MNHEY and CDR2 SVGAGI. CDR3 length: 14 amino acids. CDR3 sequence: CASRLDRGKNIQYF. The CDR3 coding sequence is TGTGCCAGCAGACTAGACAGGGGAAAAAACATTCAGTACTTC.

V is TRBV7-9 and J is TRBJ2-3; 10 bases fit TRBD2. Trimming cost V 5 bases and J 2 bases; bases outside gene matches: 7. From germline, CDR1 is SEHNR and CDR2 FQNEAQ (reference sequence). The CDR3 spans 16 residues. The chain's CDR3 is CASSQLAGTTTDTQYF. In nucleotides, the CDR3 is TGTGCCAGCAGCCAACTAGCGGGGACTACCACAGATACGCAGTATTTT.

V usage is TRBV18 and J usage is TRBJ2-1; TRBD2 agrees at 9 bases. In germline, CDR1 is KGHSH, CDR2 LQKENI. CDR3 length: 17 residues. The junction had 3 bases not matched to a gene; V was cut back by 0 bases and J by 0 bases. As DNA, the CDR3 is TGTGCCAGCTCACCACCTAGCGGGAGTCGCTCCTACAATGAGCAGTTCTTC. Protein sequence: CASSPPSGSRSYNEQFF.

This CDR3 reads CASSQDSVGGSTQYF. The CDR3 DNA reads TGCGCCAGCAGCCAAGATAGCGTCGGGGGGTCGACGCAGTATTTT. The genes are TRBV4-1 and TRBJ2-3, with 7 bases lining up with TRBD2. Germline CDR1 MGHRA, CDR2 YSYEKL. Trimming removed 0 bases from V and 9 bases from J; junction bases left unmatched: 9. This CDR3 region has 15 residues.

This clone was observed a handful of times. The V and J genes are TRBV7-8 and TRBJ2-1; 11 bases map to TRBD2. V was pared by 5 bases and J by 4 bases, with 10 bases of the junction left unmatched. Looked up from germline, CDR1 is SGHVS and CDR2 is FQNEAQ. The CDR3 length is 17 residues. This CDR3 reads CASSASPVAGGYNEQFF. DNA for the CDR3: TGTGCCAGCAGCGCCAGCCCGGTAGCGGGAGGGTACAATGAGCAGTTCTTC.

The chain links TRBV4-1 to TRBJ1-3; possible D gene TRBD1, 6 bases. From germline, CDR1 is MGHRA and CDR2 YSYEKL. The CDR3 length is 16 residues. Deletions cut 1 base from V and 4 bases from J, with 14 bases between. The CDR3 protein is CASSQAEGGPGNTIYF. The CDR3 region has the DNA TGCGCCAGCAGCCAAGCCGAAGGGGGACCAGGAAACACCATATATTTT.

In this sample, this clone is medium-sized (0.01 to 0.1%). The V call is TRBV5-4, the J call TRBJ2-7; 7 positions agree with TRBD2. The V gene end was trimmed by 4 bases and the J gene end by 0 bases; junction bases not matched to a gene: 13. CDR1 SGHNT and CDR2 YYREEE come from the germline V gene (reference sequence). The CDR3 length is 17 residues. The CDR3 nucleotides are TGTGCCAGCAGCAAGAGCCGCCTGGGCGGGAGCTCCTACGAGCAGTACTTC. The encoded protein is CASSKSRLGGSSYEQYF.

The genes are TRBV7-6 and TRBJ2-1; maybe TRBD2 (6 bases). Trimming removed 1 base from V and 7 bases from J, with 8 bases in between. The CDR3 is made up of 13 amino acids. Germline V lookup: CDR1 SGHVS, CDR2 FNYEAQ. The DNA for the CDR3 is TGTGCCAGCAGCTTAGGAGGACTAAATGAGCAGTTCTTC. Its translation is CASSLGGLNEQFF.

The chain joins TRBV20-1 to TRBJ2-7, with unresolved D. CDR3 length equals 10 residues. V was clipped by 6 bases and J by 6 bases, with 9 bases between them. CDR1 is DFQATT and CDR2 is SNEGSKA in the germline V gene (reference sequence). DNA for the CDR3: TGCAGTGCACCCTCGGTCGAGCAGTACTTC. This translates into CSAPSVEQYF.

The chain has TRBV15 and TRBJ1-5; D might be TRBD1 (6 bases). The length of the CDR3 is 14 residues. Trimming pared 8 bases from V and 1 base from J, leaving 12 bases between. The germline CDR1 and CDR2 sequences are LNHNV and YYDKDF (reference sequence). The CDR3 DNA reads TGTGCCACCGGGGGGGCTGGGAGCAATCAGCCCCAGCATTTT. Amino acids: CATGGAGSNQPQHF.

The rearrangement links TRBV2 to TRBJ2-7; tentatively, D is TRBD1 (5 bases). The CDR3 contains 14 residues. Germline loops: CDR1 SNHLY, CDR2 FYNNEI. The V end was cut by 10 bases, the J end by 4 bases, with 20 bases between. This CDR3 reads CATCPGLGLYEQYF. CDR3 nucleotide sequence: TGTGCCACTTGCCCAGGGCTAGGGCTATACGAGCAGTACTTC. Using reference TRBV2 and TRBJ2-7 for the parts outside the CDR3, the full variable domain is EPEVTQTPSHQVTQMGQEVILRCVPISNHLYFYWYRQILGQKVEFLVSFYNNEISEKSEIFDDQFSVERPDGSNFTLKIRSTKLEDSAMYFCATCPGLGLYEQYFGPGTRLTVT.

The gene calls are TRBV23-1 and TRBJ1-5; the match to TRBD1 covers 7 bases. TRBV23-1 is an ORF, with its function uncertain. J lost 4 bases, V lost 7 bases, and 10 bases had no gene match. The CDR3 is 15 amino acids. CDR3 protein: CASTTRQGRNQPQHF. The CDR3 nucleotides read TGCGCCAGCACTACCCGACAGGGACGGAATCAGCCCCAGCATTTT.

The chain uses TRBV15 and TRBJ1-6, with TRBD1 matching over 7 bases. This CDR3 is built from 15 residues. J was trimmed by 7 bases and V by 1 base; bases with no gene match: 4. Looked up from germline, CDR1 is LNHNV and CDR2 is YYDKDF (reference sequence). The CDR3 region has the DNA TGTGCCACCAGCAGAGCTACGGGACAGAATTCACCCCTCCACTTT. Its translation: CATSRATGQNSPLHF.

This chain joins TRBV14 and TRBJ2-1; TRBD2 matches at 13 bases. With V trimmed by 1 base and J by 4 bases, 4 bases remained unmatched. CDR3 length: 17 residues. Germline-derived CDR1 and CDR2 are SGHDN and FVKESK. CDR3 coding DNA: TGTGCCAGCAGCCAAGGGGGACTAGCGGGGTTATACAATGAGCAGTTCTTC. Translating gives CASSQGGLAGLYNEQFF.